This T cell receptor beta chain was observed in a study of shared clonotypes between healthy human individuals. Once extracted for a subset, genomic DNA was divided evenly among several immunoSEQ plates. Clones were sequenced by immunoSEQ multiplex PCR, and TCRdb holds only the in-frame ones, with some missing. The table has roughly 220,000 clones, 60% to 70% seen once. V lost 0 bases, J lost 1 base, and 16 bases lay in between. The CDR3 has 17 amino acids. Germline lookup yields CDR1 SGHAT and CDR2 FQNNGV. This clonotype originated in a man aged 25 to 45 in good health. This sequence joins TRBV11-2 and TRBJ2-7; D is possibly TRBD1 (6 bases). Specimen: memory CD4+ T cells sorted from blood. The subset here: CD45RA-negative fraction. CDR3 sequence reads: CASSLDLRTERSYEQYF. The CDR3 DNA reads TGTGCCAGCAGCTTAGACCTGAGGACAGAAAGGTCCTACGAGCAGTACTTC.